This TCR beta chain was identified in a study of tumor and adjacent non-tumor tissue in lung cancer. Across the study: Patients comprised 12 adenocarcinoma, 2 squamous cell carcinoma and 1 small cell lung cancer. The patients, roughly eleven men and roughly 5 women, were about 30 to 76 with stage I to III disease.

TCRbeta libraries were built with three rounds of nested PCR, modified from ARM-PCR. TCRdb recomputed calls from the multiplex PCR reads with MiXCR, one row per CDR3 protein. The sample lists roughly 66,000 distinct CDR3 sequences; roughly 72% were seen once. RNA was extracted from bulk tissue without any cell sorting. Findings of the study overall: Tumor tissue had significantly higher TCR diversity than normal lung. Tumor TCR diversity, when higher, was linked to shorter survival.

Concerning this clonotype: Its matching antigen is unknown. Since no conserved phenylalanine or tryptophan closes the CDR3, a read error is the likely cause. The DNA is left out, because the CDR3 cannot be placed on it with certainty; the CDR3 is given as TCRdb lists it.

The CDR3 numbers 15 amino acids, ends counted. The germline CDR1 and CDR2 sequences are MNHEY and SVGAGI. The rearrangement links TRBV6-5 to TRBJ2-7; the D segment call TRBD1 is taken from the table without a DNA check. The sample taken for sequencing was lung tumor tissue. This clonotype was obtained from a man aged 60 to 69 with non-small cell lung cancer. CDR3 residues: CASSYGAGQVYEPYS.